This TCR beta chain originates from a study of CD8 T cells in ankylosing spondylitis. The length of the CDR3 is 13 residues. Germline values: CDR1 KGHSH, CDR2 LQKENI. The V and J ends lost 6 bases and 5 bases, in that order; junction bases with no gene match: 6. As to this clonotype: Antigen specificity is unknown.

Study-wide findings and caveats: Disease-linked clones displayed a CD8+ phenotype and appeared relatively rarely in peripheral blood.

TCRdb re-called the 5' RACE reads with MiXCR, one entry per CDR3 protein. The repertoire has 150,000 to 200,000 distinct CDR3 sequences, around a third of them found once; the top ten carry around 6.2%. This receptor was identified in a male donor with ankylosing spondylitis. Sequencing input: synovial fluid, either unsorted or a sorted T cell fraction (not recorded which). The V and J genes are TRBV18 and TRBJ2-7, with 8 nucleotides matching TRBD1. The CDR3, as DNA: TGTGCCAGCTCGATCCTACAGGGGGACGAGCAGTACTTC. Residues: CASSILQGDEQYF.